One sample yielded the 20 T cell receptor beta chains listed below, sequenced in a study of neurological immune-mediated disorders. TCRdb reprocessed the 5' RACE reads with MiXCR, giving one entry per CDR3 protein. The data show 60,000 or so distinct CDR3 sequences, 11% seen once. Specimen: PBMCs. The receptors shown here come from a man aged 60 to 75 in good health.

This clonotype was recorded many times. The chain is built from TRBV20-1 and TRBJ2-7, with TRBD2 matching 12 bases. Germline loops: CDR1 DFQATT, CDR2 SNEGSKA (reference sequence). J lost 5 bases, V lost 6 bases, and 8 bases had no gene match. This CDR3 contains 14 residues. The CDR3 coding sequence is TGCAGTGCGGGACTAGCGGGTGGAGTGAACGAGCAGTACTTC. Its translation is CSAGLAGGVNEQYF.

In this sample, this clonotype turned up many times. The chain employs TRBV5-1 and TRBJ2-2; TRBD2 aligns across 9 bases. Germline V lookup: CDR1 SGHRS, CDR2 YFSETQ. The CDR3 spans 16 residues. Unmatched junction bases numbered 5, after V lost 1 base and J lost 4 bases. This CDR3 reads CASSLRTSEITGELFF. The CDR3 bases are TGCGCCAGCAGCTTGCGGACTAGCGAGATCACCGGGGAGCTGTTTTTT.

This clonotype has a count of ten or more. The chain employs TRBV20-1 and TRBJ2-1; D may be TRBD2 (5 bases). With 1 base removed from V and 5 bases from J, the gap between germline ends came to 15 bases. The CDR3 contains 15 residues. Looked up from germline, CDR1 is DFQATT and CDR2 is SNEGSKA (reference sequence). The CDR3 nucleotides are TGCAGTGCTAGAGGAGGGCGCTGGAACAACAATGAGCAGTTCTTC. Translated: CSARGGRWNNNEQFF.

This clonotype was picked up many times. The rearrangement joins TRBV5-1 to TRBJ2-5; maybe TRBD1 (6 bases). The CDR3 loop spans 15 amino acids. Germline CDR1 and CDR2: SGHRS and YFSETQ. V was cut by 4 bases and J by 4 bases, with 17 bases left in between. The CDR3: CASSNRVTGGETQYF. The CDR3, as DNA: TGCGCCAGCAGCAATAGAGTGACAGGTGGAGAGACCCAGTACTTC. Full variable domain (missing parts from reference TRBV5-1 and TRBJ2-5): KAGVTQTPRYLIKTRGQQVTLSCSPISGHRSVSWYQQTPGQGLQFLFEYFSETQRNKGNFPGRFSGRQFSNSRSEMNVSTLELGDSALYLCASSNRVTGGETQYFGPGTRLLVL.

In its sample, this clonotype was seen many times. CDR3 coding DNA: TGCAGCGGAGGGTACTCTGGAAACACCATATATTTT. It translates to CSGGYSGNTIYF. V and J are TRBV29-1 and TRBJ1-3, with unresolved D. The V end was cut by 7 bases, the J end by 0 bases, with 7 bases between. Per germline, CDR1 SQVTM and CDR2 ANQGSEA. The CDR3 is 12 amino acids.

This clonotype appeared many times. The chain uses TRBV7-2 and TRBJ2-1; D is uncertain. V was cut by 2 bases and J by 0 bases, with 11 bases left in between. The CDR3 is made up of 16 amino acids. Germline V CDR1 and CDR2: SGHTA, FQGNSA. The CDR3 coding sequence is TGTGCCAGCAGCTTATCAGCCCGGAGCTCCTACAATGAGCAGTTCTTC. Its translation: CASSLSARSSYNEQFF.

The chain has TRBV7-9 and TRBJ2-7; D is perhaps TRBD1 (6 bases). The length of the CDR3 is 13 residues. Germline CDR1 reads SEHNR; CDR2 reads FQNEAQ (reference sequence). Between the trimmed V and J ends, which lost 5 bases and 5 bases, there was a span of 13 bases. The CDR3 is CASSRQVDDEQYF. CDR3 bases: TGTGCCAGCAGCCGACAGGTAGACGACGAGCAGTACTTC.

This clonotype was counted many times. This chain connects TRBV20-1 to TRBJ1-6, with D uncertain. The germline V and J ends were trimmed by 1 base and 8 bases, with 15 bases remaining between them. This CDR3 has 15 residues. CDR1 and CDR2 (germline): DFQATT, SNEGSKA (reference sequence). The CDR3 is CSARGLILSDSPLHF. The CDR3 DNA is TGCAGTGCTAGAGGACTGATCCTCTCCGATTCACCCCTCCACTTT.

In this sample, this clonotype turned up many times. The V call is TRBV28, the J call TRBJ2-7; possibly TRBD1 for D (6 bases). In germline, CDR1 is MDHEN, CDR2 SYDVKM. CDR3 size: 14 residues. Trimming shortened V by 2 bases and J by 3 bases, and 11 bases separated the two germline ends. DNA of the CDR3: TGTGCCAGCAGTTTAAGGCAGGGGAGCTACGAGCAGTACTTC. This translates into CASSLRQGSYEQYF. The variable domain in full, with the rest retrieved from reference TRBV28 and TRBJ2-7, is DVKVTQSSRYLVKRTGEKVFLECVQDMDHENMFWYRQDPGLGLRLIYFSYDVKMKEKGDIPEGYSVSREKKERFSLILESASTNQTSMYLCASSLRQGSYEQYFGPGTRLTVT.

In this sample, this clonotype turned up many times. This chain links TRBV4-3 with TRBJ2-3; no reliable D call. Between the trimmed V and J ends, which lost 3 bases and 4 bases, there was a span of 11 bases. This CDR3 region has 14 residues. The germline CDR1 and CDR2 sequences are LGHNA and YSLEER. The CDR3 reads CASSQSLQPDTQYF. DNA for the CDR3: TGCGCCAGCAGCCAGTCCCTGCAACCAGATACGCAGTATTTT.

The sample holds many counts of this clonotype. The V call is TRBV20-1, the J call TRBJ2-5; 12 bases agree with TRBD1. J lost 5 bases, V lost 5 bases, and 6 bases had no gene match. Germline assignment: CDR1 DFQATT and CDR2 SNEGSKA (reference sequence). CDR3 length equals 14 residues. The DNA for the CDR3 is TGCAGTGCTGGGGGACAGGGGGCATCGGAGACCCAGTACTTC. Encoded protein: CSAGGQGASETQYF.

The table lists this clonotype with many counts. The chain joins TRBV5-5 to TRBJ2-3; D is perhaps TRBD2 (7 bases). The ends were cut back, 1 base at V and 6 bases at J, with 12 bases in the middle. Germline CDR1 is SGHKS and CDR2 is YYEKEE (reference sequence). The CDR3 has 14 amino acids. The CDR3 nucleotides are TGTGCCAGCAGCTTGTGGGGAGGGGGGGATACGCAGTATTTT. It codes for CASSLWGGGDTQYF.

This clonotype was counted many times. The CDR3 protein is CASSYGGFAGDTQYF. The CDR3 DNA reads TGTGCCAGCAGTTATGGGGGTTTTGCCGGAGATACGCAGTATTTT. V gene TRBV6-2 or TRBV6-3 combines with J gene TRBJ2-3, with D tentatively TRBD1 or TRBD2 (5 bases each). Germline V lookup: CDR1 MNHEY, CDR2 SVGEGT. The CDR3 sequence is 15 residues long. The V and J ends lost 3 bases and 5 bases respectively, with 15 bases between them.

This sequence joins TRBV7-2 and TRBJ2-1; TRBD2 is a possible D gene (6 bases). V was trimmed by 5 bases and J by 6 bases, leaving 17 bases between them. Germline V CDR1 and CDR2: SGHTA, FQGNSA. There are 15 residues in the CDR3. Written as DNA, the CDR3 is TGTGCCAGCAGCCATAGGACTATCTCACGCAATGAGCAGTTCTTC. As protein: CASSHRTISRNEQFF.

This clonotype was recorded many times. The chain links TRBV7-2 to TRBJ2-1; 8 nucleotides align to TRBD2. V was clipped by 6 bases and J by 7 bases; unmatched bases: 11. The CDR3 has 15 residues. Germline CDR1 reads SGHTA; CDR2 reads FQGNSA. The CDR3 DNA reads as TGTGCCAGCAGGCAGCTAGCGGGCCCTTCGAATGAGCAGTTCTTC. This gives the protein CASRQLAGPSNEQFF.

This clonotype was seen at least ten times. The V call is TRBV29-1, the J call TRBJ2-7; D not resolved. The V end was cut by 4 bases, the J end by 3 bases, with 10 bases between. Germline lookup yields CDR1 SQVTM and CDR2 ANQGSEA. The CDR3 contains 12 residues. CDR3 coding DNA: TGCAGCGTTGTTAGCAGGTACTACGAGCAGTACTTC. Its protein product is CSVVSRYYEQYF.

At least ten counts were recorded for this clonotype. CDR3 in amino acids: CASSVQGKQRQFF. The CDR3 DNA follows: TGCGCCAGCAGCGTCCAGGGTAAACAAAGGCAGTTCTTC. The chain employs TRBV5-1 and TRBJ2-1; tentative D call: TRBD1 (5 bases). The CDR3 sequence is 13 residues long. Trimming removed 4 bases at V and 12 bases at J, with 17 bases between. Germline V gene sequence: CDR1 SGHRS, CDR2 YFSETQ.

The table lists this clonotype with many counts. CDR3 region: CSARGGLSTDTQYF. The CDR3 nucleotides are TGCAGTGCTAGAGGCGGTCTCTCCACAGATACGCAGTATTTT. V and J are TRBV20-1 and TRBJ2-3; no firm D call. CDR1 is DFQATT, CDR2 SNEGSKA, per germline (reference sequence). V lost 1 base, J lost 2 bases, and 10 bases lay in between. This CDR3 spans 14 amino acids.

This clonotype was seen ten or more times. This chain connects TRBV5-5 to TRBJ2-1; 7 positions match TRBD1. The germline V gene has CDR1 SGHKS and CDR2 YYEKEE (reference sequence). The V gene end was trimmed by 4 bases and the J gene end by 3 bases; junction bases not matched to a gene: 10. The CDR3 extends over 16 amino acids. The DNA for the CDR3 is TGTGCCAGCAGCCCCCGGGACAGAGTTTTCTACAATGAGCAGTTCTTC. Protein product: CASSPRDRVFYNEQFF. The full variable domain, completed using reference TRBV5-5 and TRBJ2-1, is DAGVTQSPTHLIKTRGQQVTLRCSPISGHKSVSWYQQVLGQGPQFIFQYYEKEERGRGNFPDRFSARQFPNYSSELNVNALLLGDSALYLCASSPRDRVFYNEQFFGPGTRLTVL.

Many counts were recorded for this clonotype. The rearrangement uses TRBV27 and TRBJ1-4; D not resolved. Germline V gene data show CDR1 as MNHEY and CDR2 as SMNVEV (reference sequence). This CDR3 region has 13 residues. V lost 3 bases and J 1 base, leaving 3 bases between the germline ends. CDR3 sequence (DNA): TGTGCCAGCAGTTTCTTAACTAATGAAAAACTGTTTTTT. It translates to CASSFLTNEKLFF. The full variable domain, in which reference TRBV27 and TRBJ1-4 provide the parts outside the CDR3, is EAQVTQNPRYLITVTGKKLTVTCSQNMNHEYMSWYRQDPGLGLRQIYYSMNVEVTDKGDVPEGYKVSRKEKRNFPLILESPSPNQTSLYFCASSFLTNEKLFFGSGTQLSVL.